This T cell receptor (beta chain) was found in a study of technical replicates of blood from a few donors. The method was immunoSEQ multiplex PCR; TCRdb's version includes in-frame clones alone and lacks a portion of them. The sample holds about 69,000 clones; over 70% are singletons and the top ten take around 4.6%. V gave up 0 bases and J gave up 5 bases, with 11 bases separating them. Germline V lookup: CDR1 SGDLS, CDR2 YYNGEE. The CDR3 extends over 14 amino acids. The sample consisted of PBMCs. This receptor was obtained from a human donor in good health. Some clones in this sample may be carry-over from other donors' samples. The V and J genes are TRBV9 and TRBJ1-2; tentative D call: TRBD1 (5 bases). The chain's CDR3 is CASSVDSGQYGYTF. CDR3 in DNA: TGTGCCAGCAGCGTAGATTCCGGACAATATGGCTACACCTTC.